This T cell receptor (beta chain) was observed in a study of breast tumors, draining lymph nodes, adjacent tissues. Overall study findings and caveats: Tumor TCR diversity was below lymph nodes but above nontumor tissue.

This clonotype was picked up a small number of times. Its antigen is unidentified. The lymph nodes were axillary draining lymph nodes from breast cancer patients. Each CDR3 protein is one row after TCRdb ran MiXCR on the multiplex PCR reads. The sample contains 85,000 to 130,000 distinct CDR3 sequences, around 21% of which appear only once. The sequence came from a female donor with breast cancer. Some clones in this sample may be carry-over from other donors' samples. Sequenced material: axillary lymph node tissue.

In DNA, the CDR3 is TGTGCCTGGAGTGGAGGACAGGGGAAATCCGGAAACACCATATATTTT. Protein sequence: CAWSGGQGKSGNTIYF. The chain employs TRBV30 and TRBJ1-3, with 9 positions matching TRBD1. The CDR3 totals 16 residues. The junction had 8 bases not matched to a gene; V was cut back by 1 base and J by 4 bases. In germline, CDR1 is GTSNPN, CDR2 SVGIG (reference sequence).